Given below is one T cell receptor beta chain in context. The antigen remains undetermined. The data were obtained in a study of cytomegalovirus exposure and HLA in healthy donors. Unrecorded immune exposures were likely, despite nominal health at sampling. PCR employed 60 Vbeta and 13 Jbeta primers. Per the original methods: In a later analysis, 10 million to 11 million of some 80 million unique beta chains occurred in at least two donors. Using immunoSEQ multiplex PCR, the repertoire was profiled, and TCRdb retains in-frame clones only, with some absent. That table is the source of V, J and clone size, and D and trimming were worked out from the DNA. The table lists approximately 160,000 clones, roughly 80% of them singletons, with approximately 0.8% in the top ten. The germline CDR1 and CDR2 sequences are MNHEY and SVGAGI. This CDR3 spans 15 amino acids. Deletions cut 4 bases from V and 5 bases from J, with 15 bases between.

Study observations and caveats: Productive rates of about 90% or about 30% were seen for most TCR beta V segments in an earlier analysis. The authors considered a cluster of highly shared sequence variants likely to be a sequencing artifact.

Sequencing input: PBMCs. The V call is TRBV6-5, the J call TRBJ2-1; maybe TRBD1 (6 bases). This TCR came from a woman under 30 in good health and CMV-seronegative. Written as DNA, the CDR3 is TGTGCCAGCAGTTCCGCCGGGACATCCCACAATGAGCAGTTCTTC. Protein sequence: CASSSAGTSHNEQFF.